These 11 T cell receptor beta chains were all obtained from the same sample, sequenced in a study of T cells after yellow fever vaccination. TCRdb re-analysed the 5' RACE reads in MiXCR, keeping a single row per CDR3 protein. The table includes a few hundred thousand distinct CDR3 sequences, around 7.3% detected once. The sequenced sample was PBMCs, obtained around 45 days after the first yellow fever vaccination. These receptors originate from a man aged 18 to 35 who received the YFV17D yellow fever vaccine.

At least ten counts were recorded for this clonotype. The chain carries TRBV20-1 and TRBJ2-3, with D possibly matching TRBD2 (6 bases). The germline gives CDR1 DFQATT, CDR2 SNEGSKA (reference sequence). V lost 5 bases to trimming and J lost 6 bases, with 12 bases between them. CDR3 size: 12 residues. In DNA form, the CDR3 reads TGCAGTGCTGACGCGGGGTCGGATACGCAGTATTTT. It yields the protein CSADAGSDTQYF.

This clonotype was found many times. The CDR3 loop is CSVVVSRGEETQYF. The CDR3 DNA follows: TGCAGCGTTGTCGTCTCGAGGGGGGAAGAGACCCAGTACTTC. J is TRBJ2-5 and V is TRBV29-1; either TRBD1 or TRBD2 may supply D (6 bases each). V shed 4 bases and J shed 3 bases, with 15 bases lying between them. The CDR3 spans 14 residues. Germline-derived CDR1 and CDR2 are SQVTM and ANQGSEA. Full variable domain (outside the CDR3, taken from reference TRBV29-1 and TRBJ2-5): SAVISQKPSRDICQRGTSLTIQCQVDSQVTMMFWYRQQPGQSLTLIATANQGSEATYESGFVIDKFPISRPNLTFSTLTVSNMSPEDSSIYLCSVVVSRGEETQYFGPGTRLLVL.

The rearrangement joins TRBV6-2 or TRBV6-3 to TRBJ2-1; D gene ambiguous. V was trimmed by 6 bases and J by 6 bases, leaving 3 bases between them. The germline CDR1 and CDR2 sequences are MNHEY and SVGEGT. CDR3 length equals 10 residues. The CDR3 region has the DNA TGTGCCAGCAGGACCAATGAGCAGTTCTTC. It specifies CASRTNEQFF.

The chain is built from TRBV19 and TRBJ1-1, with 8 bases aligning to TRBD1. Germline CDR1 reads LNHDA; CDR2 reads SQIVND (reference sequence). V dropped 6 bases and J dropped 4; count of bases not matched to a gene: 7. CDR3 length: 14 amino acids. The DNA of the CDR3 is TGTGCCAGTAGGGAGACAGGGGTGATCACTGAAGCTTTCTTT. It encodes CASRETGVITEAFF.

The chain combines TRBV7-9 with TRBJ1-4; 9 bases map to TRBD1. V shed 6 bases, J shed 7 bases, and the junction held 9 bases outside the gene matches. The CDR3 extends over 15 amino acids. The germline gives CDR1 SEHNR, CDR2 FQNEAQ (reference sequence). CDR3 sequence (DNA): TGTGCCAGCAGGACTACAGGGGGCGGCGGTGAAAAACTGTTTTTT. It specifies CASRTTGGGGEKLFF.

There are a few counts of this clonotype. V is TRBV14 and J is TRBJ1-2; no clear D. CDR3 length: 13 amino acids. Germline CDR1 is SGHDN and CDR2 is FVKESK. The V end lost 2 bases, the J end lost 1 base, and 5 bases lay between the germline ends. The DNA for the CDR3 is TGTGCCAGCAGCCAACAGCTTAACTATGGCTACACCTTC. It codes for CASSQQLNYGYTF. The full variable domain, with the rest looked up from reference TRBV14 and TRBJ1-2, is EAGVTQFPSHSVIEKGQTVTLRCDPISGHDNLYWYRRVMGKEIKFLLHFVKESKQDESGMPNNRFLAERTGGTYSTLKVQPAELEDSGVYFCASSQQLNYGYTFGSGTRLTVV.

This chain connects TRBV28 to TRBJ2-1; D may correspond to TRBD1 or TRBD2 (6 bases each). Germline assignment: CDR1 MDHEN and CDR2 SYDVKM. The V and J ends lost 7 bases and 3 bases respectively, with 19 bases between them. CDR3 size: 16 residues. For the CDR3, the DNA is TGTGCCAGCACCCCGGGAGTTGCCAGGGGCTACAATGAGCAGTTCTTC. It encodes CASTPGVARGYNEQFF.

The CDR3 region is CASRMEDETQYF. The CDR3 nucleotides read TGCGCCAGCAGGATGGAGGACGAGACCCAGTACTTC. The chain joins TRBV5-1 to TRBJ2-5; D is perhaps TRBD2 (5 bases). V was shortened by 5 bases and J by 5 bases, with 10 bases between the two germline ends. Germline CDR1 SGHRS, CDR2 YFSETQ. This CDR3 has 12 residues.

This clonotype was detected only a few times. This chain uses TRBV4-1 with TRBJ1-2, with D perhaps matching TRBD1 (5 bases). This CDR3 has 15 residues. CDR1 is MGHRA, CDR2 YSYEKL, per germline. Trimming left V 0 bases short and J 4 bases short, with 12 bases between. The CDR3 region is CASSQDGSGIYGYTF. DNA of the CDR3: TGCGCCAGCAGCCAAGATGGGTCAGGGATCTATGGCTACACCTTC.

This clonotype was picked up many times. The chain uses TRBV5-1 and TRBJ1-4; 8 nucleotides line up with TRBD1. Germline-derived CDR1 and CDR2 are SGHRS and YFSETQ. This CDR3 comprises 15 residues. The trim removed 4 bases at V and 6 bases at J, leaving 8 bases unmatched. CDR3 in amino acids: CASSTQGARDEKLFF. The CDR3 region has the DNA TGCGCCAGCAGCACTCAGGGGGCGAGGGATGAAAAACTGTTTTTT.

This clonotype occurred a few times. The chain joins TRBV28 to TRBJ2-1; TRBD2 aligns across 13 bases. V gave up 6 bases and J gave up 5 bases; unmatched junction bases: 4. This CDR3 is built from 15 residues. Germline CDR1 MDHEN, CDR2 SYDVKM. CDR3 loop: CASRPGTSGDNEQFF. For the CDR3, the DNA is TGTGCCAGCAGACCTGGGACTAGCGGGGACAATGAGCAGTTCTTC. Using reference TRBV28 and TRBJ2-1 for the parts outside the CDR3, the full variable domain is DVKVTQSSRYLVKRTGEKVFLECVQDMDHENMFWYRQDPGLGLRLIYFSYDVKMKEKGDIPEGYSVSREKKERFSLILESASTNQTSMYLCASRPGTSGDNEQFFGPGTRLTVL.